The rows below give T cell receptor beta chains drawn from one sample of a study of blood T cells in healthy people across ages. TCRdb passed the 5' RACE reads through MiXCR, listing each CDR3 protein once. The sample lists about 1,400,000 distinct CDR3 sequences; 40% to 50% were seen once. Material: blood. The receptors were sampled from a woman aged 18-29 years in good health. Both conserved end residues are part of each CDR3. D genes are given only for firm matches. A row's size may be missing; if present it is once, few, many or a size class.

abundance	d_gene	j_gene	v_gene	CDR3aa	CDR3nt
few	TRBD2	TRBJ2-3	TRBV10-2	CASSVGTSQVGDTQYF	TGCGCCAGCAGTGTCGGGACTAGTCAGGTGGGAGATACGCAGTATTTT
NA	NA	TRBJ2-1	TRBV5-4	CASSASAGPSYNEQFF	TGTGCCAGCAGCGCTTCCGCGGGACCCTCCTACAATGAGCAGTTCTTC
NA	NA	TRBJ2-7	TRBV10-3	CAISEMQGGFGEQYF	TGTGCCATCAGTGAGATGCAGGGGGGTTTCGGGGAGCAGTACTTC
many	NA	TRBJ1-1	TRBV20-1	CSYSTDTEAFF	TGCAGTTACAGTACGGACACTGAAGCTTTCTTT
NA	NA	TRBJ2-3	TRBV11-2	CASSLAWTWDTQYF	TGTGCCAGCAGCTTAGCTTGGACTTGGGATACGCAGTATTTT
NA	TRBD2	TRBJ2-3	TRBV27	CASSLSGSGRIRDTQYF	TGTGCCAGCAGTTTATCTGGCAGCGGGAGAATCCGAGATACGCAGTATTTT
NA	NA	TRBJ2-3	TRBV9	CASRALSWRDRDTQYF	TGTGCCAGCAGAGCCCTCAGCTGGCGGGACCGAGATACGCAGTATTTT
NA	TRBD1	TRBJ2-1	TRBV7-3	CASSRGTVNEQFF	TGTGCCAGCAGCAGAGGGACAGTCAATGAGCAGTTCTTC
NA	NA	TRBJ2-1	TRBV4-1	CASSQVGSVNYNEQFF	TGCGCCAGCAGCCAAGTGGGTAGCGTCAACTACAATGAGCAGTTCTTC
NA	NA	TRBJ1-4	TRBV10-3	CATHTPGDEKLFF	TGTGCTACCCACACCCCAGGGGATGAAAAACTGTTTTTT
NA	NA	TRBJ2-1	TRBV6-1	CASTGGLSYNEQFF	TGTGCCAGCACCGGTGGACTCTCTTACAATGAGCAGTTCTTC
NA	NA	TRBJ2-7	TRBV20-1	CSATPNEQYF	TGCAGTGCCACCCCTAATGAGCAGTACTTC
NA	NA	TRBJ1-2	TRBV3-1	CASSQDKGAQPGYTF	TGTGCCAGCAGCCAAGATAAAGGGGCGCAGCCTGGCTACACCTTC
NA	NA	TRBJ2-1	TRBV6-4	CASSRTVGNYNEQFF	TGTGCCAGCTCGAGGACGGTGGGGAATTACAATGAGCAGTTCTTC
many	NA	TRBJ2-6	TRBV6-4	CASSVDGSGANVLTF	TGTGCCAGCAGTGTTGACGGGTCTGGGGCCAACGTCCTGACTTTC
NA	NA	TRBJ2-3	TRBV10-3	CAIRGKVTDTQYF	TGTGCCATCAGGGGGAAGGTCACAGATACGCAGTATTTT
NA	NA	TRBJ1-1	TRBV29-1	CSVDPGQSVTEAFF	TGCAGCGTCGACCCTGGACAGAGTGTCACTGAAGCTTTCTTT
NA	TRBD1	TRBJ1-2	TRBV29-1	CSGGVDRSDGYTF	TGCAGCGGCGGCGTGGACAGGTCTGATGGCTACACCTTC
few	NA	TRBJ2-1	TRBV7-3	CASSLSGQTRLYNEQFF	TGTGCCAGCAGCTTAAGCGGGCAGACCCGCTTGTACAATGAGCAGTTCTTC
many	NA	TRBJ2-1	TRBV7-2	CASSLGMGGTRYNEQFF	TGTGCCAGCAGCTTAGGAATGGGCGGGACAAGATACAATGAGCAGTTCTTC
NA	TRBD1	TRBJ2-5	TRBV6-6	CASSDTGTGVLTYF	TGTGCCAGCAGCGACACCGGGACAGGGGTCCTGACGTACTTC
NA	NA	TRBJ2-1	TRBV13	CASSRTRQYNEQFF	TGTGCCAGCAGCCGCACCAGACAGTACAATGAGCAGTTCTTC
many	NA	TRBJ1-2	TRBV5-1	CASSPDRASNYGYTF	TGCGCCAGCAGCCCGGACAGAGCTTCTAACTATGGCTACACCTTC
few	TRBD2	TRBJ2-5	TRBV7-2	CASARSSGNQETQYF	TGTGCCAGCGCACGTTCTAGCGGGAACCAAGAGACCCAGTACTTC
NA	NA	TRBJ2-1	TRBV30	CAWSVRSSYNEQFF	TGTGCCTGGAGTGTACGAAGCTCCTACAATGAGCAGTTCTTC
NA	TRBD1	TRBJ1-2	TRBV29-1	CSVETGNGYTF	TGCAGCGTTGAGACAGGGAATGGCTACACCTTC